The rows below give T cell receptor beta chains drawn from one sample of a study of T cells in narcolepsy. Clones were sequenced by immunoSEQ multiplex PCR, and TCRdb holds only the in-frame ones, with some missing. The data contain about 20,000 clones, 80% to 85% of them singletons. Sequenced: memory (CD45RA-) CD4+ T cells from blood. Every receptor here comes from a human donor in good health. Both conserved end residues are part of each CDR3. The order of the fields is D gene, clone size, CDR3 length, J gene, V gene, CDR3 DNA, CDR3 protein. The D gene is left open where the match is weak. A row's size may be missing; if present it is once, few, many or a size class.

>.|.|15|TRBJ2-3|TRBV7-9
TGTGCCAGCAGCCCCGGGACTTTTACCACAGATACGCAGTATTTT
CASSPGTFTTDTQYF
>.|.|10|TRBJ2-1|TRBV20-1
TGCAGTGCTTTGGGTAATGAGCAGTTCTTC
CSALGNEQFF
>.|.|11|TRBJ2-7|TRBV21-1
TGTGCCAGCAGCCGTACCTATGAGCAGTACTTC
CASSRTYEQYF
>.|.|17|TRBJ2-4|TRBV27
TGTGCCAGCAGTCCCCGGGACCTCATAGGGGCCAAAAACATTCAGTACTTC
CASSPRDLIGAKNIQYF
>.|.|15|TRBJ2-5|TRBV6-1
TGTGCCAGCAGCTCCGGCAGGGGTTCTTTCGAGACCCAGTACTTC
CASSSGRGSFETQYF
>TRBD1|.|16|TRBJ1-5|TRBV7-2
TGTGCCAGCAGCGAAAGGACAGGGGGCGCGGGTCAGCCCCAGCATTTT
CASSERTGGAGQPQHF
>.|.|14|TRBJ1-2|TRBV5-5
TGTGCCAGCACCACAATCTCAGGTTCCTATGGCTACACCTTC
CASTTISGSYGYTF
>.|.|13|TRBJ2-4|TRBV6-1
TGTGCCAGCAGAGGCGCAGCCAAAAACATTCAGTACTTC
CASRGAAKNIQYF
>TRBD1|.|13|TRBJ1-1|TRBV7-3
TGTGCCAGCAGCTACACAGGGGGCTTGGAAGCTTTCTTT
CASSYTGGLEAFF
>TRBD1|.|15|TRBJ1-3|TRBV29-1
TGCAGCGTTTCTTGGTCCGGGACAGAGGAAAACACCATATATTTT
CSVSWSGTEENTIYF
>.|.|14|TRBJ1-6|TRBV7-9
TGTGCCAGCAGCCTAACCGGGGAGAATTCACCCCTCCACTTT
CASSLTGENSPLHF
>.|.|13|TRBJ2-5|TRBV7-3
TGTGCCAGCAGCTTATGGGAACAAGAGACCCAGTACTTC
CASSLWEQETQYF
>TRBD1|.|13|TRBJ1-2|TRBV11-3
TGTGCCAGCAGCTTAAGGACAGGGGAATCCCCCACCTTC
CASSLRTGESPTF
>.|.|12|TRBJ1-3|TRBV28
TGTGCCAGCAATGACTCTGGAAACACCATATATTTT
CASNDSGNTIYF
>.|.|13|TRBJ2-1|TRBV7-3
TGTGCCAGCAGCCCAAACTCCGGCGGTGAGCAGTTCTTC
CASSPNSGGEQFF
>TRBD1|.|14|TRBJ2-5|TRBV5-1
TGCGCCAGCAGCCAAGGGACAGGGGTTGAGACCCAGTACTTC
CASSQGTGVETQYF
>.|once|14|TRBJ2-2|TRBV4-3
TGCGCCAGCAGCCAAGTAGGGTACACCGGGGAGCTGTTTTTT
CASSQVGYTGELFF
>TRBD1|.|14|TRBJ2-1|TRBV6-5
TGTGCCAGCACCCTAAGGACAGGGGGTGATGAGCAGTTCTTC
CASTLRTGGDEQFF
>.|.|14|TRBJ1-1|TRBV7-3
TGTGCCAGCAGCCCGACGGCGGGGCACACTGAAGCTTTCTTT
CASSPTAGHTEAFF
>.|.|13|TRBJ1-5|TRBV7-2
TGTGCCAGCAGCCCGACCCCACGACAGCCCCAGCATTTT
CASSPTPRQPQHF
>TRBD1|.|15|TRBJ1-2|TRBV5-1
TGCGCCAGCAGCTATTCAGGGGGCGGCGGCTATGGCTACACCTTC
CASSYSGGGGYGYTF
>.|.|14|TRBJ2-7|TRBV11-1
TGTGCCAGCAGCCAACGCCCAGGGGCCTACGAGCAGTACTTC
CASSQRPGAYEQYF
>TRBD2|.|16|TRBJ2-2|TRBV11-2
TGTGCCAGCAGTAAAGCCGGGACTAGAATCACCGGGGAGCTGTTTTTT
CASSKAGTRITGELFF
>.|.|12|TRBJ2-2|TRBV7-3
TGTGCCAGCAGCCCGAACACCGGGGAGCTGTTTTTT
CASSPNTGELFF
>.|.|14|TRBJ1-2|TRBV6-5
TGTGCCAGCAGTTACTCGCGCGGGAGTTATGGCTACACCTTC
CASSYSRGSYGYTF
>.|.|15|TRBJ2-7|TRBV4-1
TGCGCCAGCAGCCAAGATCGCGGGATAGGGTACGAGCAGTACTTC
CASSQDRGIGYEQYF
>.|few|14|TRBJ1-5|TRBV2
TGTGCCAGCAGTGATCGGGTGGGCAATCAGCCCCAGCATTTT
CASSDRVGNQPQHF
>TRBD2|.|16|TRBJ2-7|TRBV9
TGTGCCAGCAGCGTAGGCCTAGCGGGACTCACCTACGAGCAGTACTTC
CASSVGLAGLTYEQYF
>.|.|16|TRBJ2-1|TRBV15
TGTGCCACCAGCAGAGAATCTAGACAATGGGGCAATGAGCAGTTCTTC
CATSRESRQWGNEQFF
>TRBD1|.|15|TRBJ2-7|TRBV28
TGTGCCAGCAGCGCGCCGGGACAGGGGGACTACGAGCAGTACTTC
CASSAPGQGDYEQYF
>.|.|16|TRBJ1-2|TRBV19
TGTGCCAGTAGTATTAAAGGGACCGAGATTTTCTATGGCTACACCTTC
CASSIKGTEIFYGYTF
>.|.|15|TRBJ1-5|TRBV15
TGTGCCACCAGCAGAGACCCCACTAGCAATCAGCCCCAGCATTTT
CATSRDPTSNQPQHF
>.|.|17|TRBJ1-4|TRBV5-1
TGCGCCAGCAGCTTGGCCAGGATGTCAGGGGAAAATGAAAAACTGTTTTTT
CASSLARMSGENEKLFF
>TRBD2|.|18|TRBJ2-7|TRBV27
TGTGCCAGCAGTTCCACCCCTTTACTAGCGACGAGCTCCTACGAGCAGTACTTC
CASSSTPLLATSSYEQYF
>.|.|13|TRBJ1-5|TRBV18
TGTGCCAGCTCGCAGCTGGTAGATCAGCCCCAGCATTTT
CASSQLVDQPQHF
>TRBD1|.|14|TRBJ2-1|TRBV7-9
TGTGCCAGCAGCCTTTGGACAGGGGGCAATGAGCAGTTCTTC
CASSLWTGGNEQFF
>TRBD1|.|13|TRBJ2-5|TRBV28
TGTGCCAGCAGCCGGGACAGCACCCAAAAACTGTACTTC
CASSRDSTQKLYF
>TRBD2|.|13|TRBJ2-3|TRBV28
TGTGCCAGCAGGACTAGCGGCACAGATACGCAGTATTTT
CASRTSGTDTQYF
>TRBD1|.|14|TRBJ1-1|TRBV25-1
TGTGCCAGCAGTCCGGACAGGGGAGGCACTGAAGCTTTCTTT
CASSPDRGGTEAFF
>.|.|13|TRBJ1-1|TRBV7-2
TGTGCCAGCAACGGACAGATGAACACTGAAGCTTTCTTT
CASNGQMNTEAFF
>.|.|15|TRBJ1-3|TRBV5-7
TGTGCCAGCAGCCGAGGACAGATCTCTGGAAACACCATATATTTT
CASSRGQISGNTIYF
>TRBD1|few|17|TRBJ2-1|TRBV7-2
TGTGCCAGCAGCTTATGGGGACAGGGTAAGGGACACAATGAGCAGTTCTTC
CASSLWGQGKGHNEQFF
>.|.|16|TRBJ1-1|TRBV4-1
TGCGCCAGCAGCCAACCGCTGACAGGAGGGGCCACTGAAGCTTTCTTT
CASSQPLTGGATEAFF
>.|.|13|TRBJ2-7|TRBV27
TGTGCCAGCAGGCGCATAGGTAATCACGAGCAGTGCTTC
CASRRIGNHEQCF
>.|.|17|TRBJ2-3|TRBV4-3
TGCGCCAGCAGCCAAGAGCCGAGGGGACAAGGCACAGATACGCAGTATTTT
CASSQEPRGQGTDTQYF
>.|.|14|TRBJ1-6|TRBV7-2
TGTGCCAGCAGCTTAGAGTTGAGGGCGGCGACCCTCCACTTT
CASSLELRAATLHF
>TRBD1|.|14|TRBJ2-7|TRBV5-1
TGCGCCAGCAGCTCGGGACAGGGTGTCGGCGAGCAGTACTTC
CASSSGQGVGEQYF
>.|.|16|TRBJ2-3|TRBV9
TGTGCCAGCAGCCCTCAGGGGGGGGGCCGCACAGATACGCAGTATTTT
CASSPQGGGRTDTQYF
>.|once|14|TRBJ1-2|TRBV5-4
TGTGCCAGCAGCCCGCCGGGGCGGGACTATGGCTACACCTTC
CASSPPGRDYGYTF
>.|.|14|TRBJ1-5|TRBV5-8
TGTGCCAGCAGCTTTCTAGGGAGCAATCAGCCCCAGCATTTT
CASSFLGSNQPQHF
>TRBD2|.|15|TRBJ2-7|TRBV19
TGTGCCAGTAGTTTCCCGGGGGGGTCGCGGAACAGGCAGTACTTC
CASSFPGGSRNRQYF
>.|.|15|TRBJ2-3|TRBV7-9
TGTGCCAGCAGCTTAGAGGGCGCAGGTGCAGATACGCAGTATTTT
CASSLEGAGADTQYF
>.|.|17|TRBJ2-6|TRBV27
TGTGCCAGCAGTTTCAGACAGGGACTCTCTGGGGCCAACGTCCTGACTTTC
CASSFRQGLSGANVLTF
>TRBD2|.|16|TRBJ2-7|TRBV2
TGTGCTAGCAGTGAATGGAGGGGACTAGCGGGAGGCGAGCAGTACTTC
CASSEWRGLAGGEQYF
>TRBD2|.|16|TRBJ2-1|TRBV5-1
TGCGCCAGCAGCTTGTATGGCGGGGGAGACTACAATGAGCAGTTCTTC
CASSLYGGGDYNEQFF
>TRBD2|.|16|TRBJ2-3|TRBV11-2
TGTGCCAGCAGCCCCCGACTAGCGAAGAGCACAGATACGCAGTATTTT
CASSPRLAKSTDTQYF
>TRBD2|.|17|TRBJ2-7|TRBV7-2
TGTGCCAGCAGCGTCCTCGGCAGCGGGGGGCCTTCCTACGAGCAGTACTTC
CASSVLGSGGPSYEQYF
>.|.|15|TRBJ2-7|TRBV27
TGTGCCAGCAGTTTCCGACAGCGAAACTCCTACGAGCAGTACTTC
CASSFRQRNSYEQYF
>TRBD1|.|12|TRBJ2-7|TRBV7-2
TGTGCCAGCAGCTCGACAGGGTACGAGCAGTACTTC
CASSSTGYEQYF